One T cell receptor beta chain is described in this entry. The antigen remains unidentified. CDR3 length: 12 amino acids. Per germline, CDR1 SGHTA and CDR2 FQGTGA. V dropped 4 bases and J dropped 6 bases, with 9 bases sitting between them. PCR amplification relied on 60 Vbeta primers (plus 13 Jbeta primers). The repertoire was sequenced with immunoSEQ multiplex PCR; TCRdb's copy has only in-frame clones and lacks some. The repertoire consists of 150,000 to 200,000 clones, with approximately 84% occurring once and the leading ten covering approximately 0.26%. This entry is derived from a study of cytomegalovirus exposure and HLA in healthy donors. Study-wide points: Donor immune exposure was known only as CMV serostatus. Cytomegalovirus-associated status was assigned to 150 to 200 TCR beta chains. Most sequenced TCRs were rare (though some public TCRs occurred in many donors). For presence/absence analyses, sequencing depth was assumed to be roughly uniform across donors.

The chain employs TRBV7-3 and TRBJ1-2; D is ambiguous. This TCR derives from a boy aged 5-17 years in good health and CMV-seronegative. The sequenced sample was PBMCs. The CDR3 reads CASSSGFDGYTF. CDR3 coding DNA: TGTGCCAGCAGCTCGGGTTTCGATGGCTACACCTTC.